These T cell receptor beta chains were read from a single sample in a study of blood T cell repertoires in COVID-19. Assay: immunoSEQ multiplex PCR; the TCRdb copy retains only in-frame clones and omits some. The sample includes 260,000 or so clones, over 75% of them seen just once. Material for sequencing was PBMCs or T cells enriched from blood (not recorded which). Receptor source: a man younger than 30 who had recovered from COVID-19. CDR3s include the opening cysteine and the closing phenylalanine or tryptophan. The order of the fields is clone size, D gene, J gene, V gene, CDR3 DNA, CDR3 protein. The D gene is left open where the match is weak. Size is stated for part of the rows, as once, few or many counts, or as a class when the clone is expanded.

>NA|TRBD2|TRBJ2-1|TRBV25-1
TGTGCCAGCAGTGATGGGACTAGCCCCTACAATGAGCAGTTCTTC
CASSDGTSPYNEQFF
>NA|TRBD2|TRBJ2-5|TRBV18
TGTGCCAGCTCACGACTAGCGGGAGACCAAGAGACCCAGTACTTC
CASSRLAGDQETQYF
>NA|NA|TRBJ2-3|TRBV19
TGTGCCAGTAGTATAGATAGTCCCCCCTATCCCACAGATACGCAGTATTTT
CASSIDSPPYPTDTQYF
>NA|NA|TRBJ1-4|TRBV10-3
TGTGCCTCCCGGACAGACTTAAATGAAAAACTGTTTTTT
CASRTDLNEKLFF
>NA|NA|TRBJ1-5|TRBV19
TGTGCCAGTAGTACCCCTGACGGAGACAATCAGCCCCAGCATTTT
CASSTPDGDNQPQHF
>NA|NA|TRBJ2-1|TRBV2
TGTGCCAGCGGGAGGACAGGGCCTTTCGGCCAACAGCGGGGCTCCTACAATGAGCAGTTCTTC
CASGRTGPFGQQRGSYNEQFF
>NA|NA|TRBJ2-1|TRBV18
TGTGCCAGCTCACGGACAGCCCGTAATGAGCAGTTCTTC
CASSRTARNEQFF
>NA|TRBD1|TRBJ1-1|TRBV27
TGTGCCAGCAGCCCCATTACACTTAGGACAGGCGAACACGAAGCTTTCTTT
CASSPITLRTGEHEAFF
>NA|TRBD1|TRBJ2-7|TRBV7-9
TGTGCCAGCAGCCCCCAGACAGGGTTCTCCTACGAGCAGTACTTC
CASSPQTGFSYEQYF
>NA|TRBD1|TRBJ2-7|TRBV3-1/TRBV3-2
TGTGCCAGCAGCCAAGCCGCGGGACAGGGGAACTACGAGCAGTACTTC
CASSQAAGQGNYEQYF
>NA|NA|TRBJ2-1|TRBV9
TGTGCCAGCAGCCCAAATGGACTACCGGTTAATGAGCAGTTCTTC
CASSPNGLPVNEQFF
>once|NA|TRBJ2-5|TRBV11-3
TGTGCCAGCAGCTTAGCCCAGGGCTATCAAGAGACCCAGTACTTC
CASSLAQGYQETQYF
>NA|TRBD2|TRBJ2-1|TRBV3-1/TRBV3-2
TGTGCCAGCAGCCAAGGGGTAGTTGCGGGAGCTGCTGAGCAGTTCTTC
CASSQGVVAGAAEQFF
>NA|TRBD1|TRBJ1-5|TRBV30
TGTGCCTGGAGTGTATCCAGGGGGCACTCTCGAAATCAGCCCCAGCATTTT
CAWSVSRGHSRNQPQHF
>NA|NA|TRBJ1-1|TRBV9
TGTGCCAGCAGCGGGGGAGAGCGACAACTGAACACTGAAGCTTTCTTT
CASSGGERQLNTEAFF
>once|TRBD2|TRBJ2-1|TRBV30
TGTGCCTGGGGACTAGCTGGCGGTGAGCAGTTCTTC
CAWGLAGGEQFF
>NA|NA|TRBJ1-4|TRBV11-2
TGTGCCAGCAGCTGGCGTTGGGCAGGGGTTAATGAAAAACTGTTTTTT
CASSWRWAGVNEKLFF
>NA|NA|TRBJ2-6|TRBV5-1
TGCGCCAGCAGGGAGGGTGGGTCTTCTGGGGCCAACGTCCTGACTTTC
CASREGGSSGANVLTF
>NA|NA|TRBJ2-3|TRBV7-6
TGTGCCAGCAGCTTAATTCCCCTGCAGGATGCGCAGTATTTT
CASSLIPLQDAQYF
>NA|TRBD1|TRBJ1-3|TRBV6-6
TGTGCCAGCAGTCAACAGGGGTCCGGAAACACCATATATTTT
CASSQQGSGNTIYF
>NA|TRBD2|TRBJ2-3|TRBV4-2
TGTGCCAGCAGCCAAGAGCCAAGGGAAAGCGGGGGGGTTACGCAGTATTTT
CASSQEPRESGGVTQYF
>NA|NA|TRBJ2-1|TRBV2
TGTGCCAGCAGTGAATCCCCGACAGTCGGGCAGTTCTTC
CASSESPTVGQFF
>NA|NA|TRBJ2-2|TRBV7-9
TGTGCCAGCAGAGATTACAGAAACACCGGGGAGCTGTTTTTT
CASRDYRNTGELFF
>NA|TRBD1|TRBJ1-2|TRBV5-6
TGTGCCAGCAGCTTGTGGGGACAGGGAATCCAAGTGGTCTATGGCTACACCTTC
CASSLWGQGIQVVYGYTF
>few|NA|TRBJ2-1|TRBV20-1
TGCAGTGCTAGTAAGGGGTACAATGAGCAGTTCTTC
CSASKGYNEQFF
>once|TRBD1|TRBJ1-1|TRBV15
TGTGCCACCAGCAGAGGACAGGGGGTAGACACGGCTTTCTTT
CATSRGQGVDTAFF
>NA|NA|TRBJ2-2|TRBV5-1
TGCGCCAGCAGCTGGCAGGGTGGCACCGGGGAGCTGTTTTTT
CASSWQGGTGELFF
>NA|NA|TRBJ1-2|TRBV16
TGTGCCAGCAGCCAAACGAAGTACAGCCTTAACTATGGCTACACCTTC
CASSQTKYSLNYGYTF
>NA|TRBD1|TRBJ2-7|TRBV28
TGTGCCAGCAGTTTATTCGGGACAGCGCCATACGAGCAGTACTTC
CASSLFGTAPYEQYF
>NA|NA|TRBJ2-3|TRBV4-2
TGTGCCAGCAGCCAAGATCGGGATACGCAGTATTTT
CASSQDRDTQYF
>NA|NA|TRBJ2-7|TRBV11-3
TGTGCCAGCAGCTTCGAGGGACTGTCTACCTACGAGCAGTACTTC
CASSFEGLSTYEQYF
>NA|TRBD1|TRBJ1-1|TRBV19
TGTGCCAGTGCCCCGGACAGGGTGAACACTGAAGCTTTCTTT
CASAPDRVNTEAFF
>NA|TRBD1|TRBJ2-6|TRBV5-4
TGTGCCAGCAGCGCACCACCGGGACAGGGGCCCTCTGGGGCCAACGTCCTGACTTTC
CASSAPPGQGPSGANVLTF
>NA|TRBD2|TRBJ2-3|TRBV3-1/TRBV3-2
TGTGCCAGCAGCCAAGATCCCCGACTAGCGGGGAGCACAGATACGCAGTATTTT
CASSQDPRLAGSTDTQYF
>NA|TRBD1|TRBJ1-1|TRBV19
TGTGCCAGTAGTCCGGGACAGGGGAACACTGAAGCTTTCTTT
CASSPGQGNTEAFF
>NA|TRBD1|TRBJ1-5|TRBV19
TGTGCCAGTAGTATACAGGGGGCGAGTCAGCCCCAGCATTTT
CASSIQGASQPQHF
>NA|TRBD1|TRBJ1-4|TRBV18
TGTGCCAGCTCACCCCCGGGACAGGGGATTAATGAAAAACTGTTTTTT
CASSPPGQGINEKLFF
>NA|TRBD2|TRBJ2-7|TRBV5-1
TGCGCCAGCAGTCGGACTAGCGGGGCCTACGAGCAGTACTTC
CASSRTSGAYEQYF
>NA|TRBD1|TRBJ2-7|TRBV4-1
TGCGCCAGCAGCCCAGGGGGTTCCGAGCAGTACTTC
CASSPGGSEQYF
>NA|NA|TRBJ1-4|TRBV11-2
TGTGCCAGCAGCGGGGGGAGGGGGTCCACAACTAATGAAAAACTGTTTTTT
CASSGGRGSTTNEKLFF